A single T cell receptor beta chain is shown here with its context. This entry belongs to a study of patients and donors after allogeneic stem cell transplantation. TCRdb reanalysed the RT-PCR reads using MiXCR and keeps one entry per CDR3 protein. Found here are approximately 250,000 distinct CDR3 sequences, about 14% of them singletons; the top ten hold approximately 10%. This TCR derives from a human donor who was either an allogeneic HSCT recipient or a stem cell or donor lymphocyte infusion donor (not recorded which). It is not recorded whose cells these are; they may come from a transplant donor. The sample taken for sequencing was blood, either unsorted or a sorted T cell fraction (not recorded which).

In nucleotides, the CDR3 is TGCAGCGTTGAAACCCCACTAGCGGGAGGGCCTAGAAGCCTGAACGAGCAGTACTTC. Protein product: CSVETPLAGGPRSLNEQYF. The chain carries TRBV29-1 and TRBJ2-7; 13 bases fit TRBD2. J gave up 5 bases and V 2 bases, and 18 bases lay outside the gene matches. This CDR3 has 19 residues. Germline V gives CDR1 SQVTM, CDR2 ANQGSEA.